One sample yielded the 20 T cell receptor beta chains listed below, sequenced in a study of blood T cells in healthy people across ages. Through a sample-barcoded 5' primer and a J-beta primer mix, a second PCR was run for roughly 6 to 12 cycles. TCRdb re-derived calls from the 5' RACE reads in MiXCR, one entry per CDR3 protein. The table records hundreds of thousands of distinct CDR3 sequences, roughly 26% of them present only once. The material sequenced was blood. These receptors all stem from a woman of 80 years or more in good health.

There are many counts of this clonotype. This chain links TRBV11-2 with TRBJ2-1, with 7 positions matching TRBD1. The V gene end was trimmed by 1 base and the J gene end by 3 bases; junction bases not matched to a gene: 3. The germline V gene has CDR1 SGHAT and CDR2 FQNNGV. The CDR3 spans 15 residues. CDR3 DNA: TGTGCCAGCAGCTTAGGACAGGGCTACTACAATGAGCAGTTCTTC. Translating gives CASSLGQGYYNEQFF.

This clonotype came up once. This may be a read error: a much more frequent sequence differs by one nucleotide. The chain recombines TRBV9 with TRBJ2-3; D possibly uses TRBD1 or TRBD2 (5 bases each). CDR1 is SGDLS, CDR2 YYNGEE, per germline. This CDR3 spans 16 amino acids. Trimming took off 3 bases at V and 2 bases at J, with 16 bases between the two ends. The CDR3 loop reads CASSANGALVTDTQYF. DNA for the CDR3: TGTGCCAGCAGCGCCAACGGGGCGCTAGTCACAGATACGCAGTATTTT.

Comment on this clonotype: A much more abundant neighbour one base away suggests this may be a read error. The V call is TRBV11-2, the J call TRBJ2-3; 7 bases map to TRBD1. The CDR3 is made up of 15 amino acids. Per the germline V gene, CDR1 is SGHAT and CDR2 is FQNNGV. This chain's CDR3 is CTSSTYRGSADTQYF. DNA for the CDR3: TGTACCAGCAGCACCTACAGGGGATCGGCAGATACGCAGTATTTT.

This clonotype has only a few counts. The chain couples TRBV12-3 or TRBV12-4 to TRBJ1-5, with 7 nucleotides matching TRBD1. The CDR3 is 16 residues long. V lost 7 bases to trimming and J lost 0 bases; unmatched junction nucleotides: 9. The CDR3 sequence: CASTLQGGLSNQPQHF. In DNA form, the CDR3 reads TGTGCCAGCACCCTCCAAGGGGGCCTTAGCAATCAGCCCCAGCATTTT.

The V call is TRBV24-1, the J call TRBJ2-4; maybe TRBD1 (5 bases). Trimming shortened V by 1 base and J by 5 bases, and 14 bases separated the two germline ends. The CDR3 contains 16 residues. From germline, CDR1 is KGHDR and CDR2 SFDVKD. The CDR3 loop is CATSDFKSGSQNIQYF. The DNA of the CDR3 is TGTGCCACCAGTGATTTTAAATCAGGGTCCCAAAACATTCAGTACTTC.

The J gene is TRBJ2-6, the V gene TRBV7-3; 8 bases align to TRBD2. The CDR3 consists of 18 residues. Germline trimming cut 4 bases from V and 0 bases from J; bases unmatched to any gene: 8. Germline V gene sequence: CDR1 SGHTA, CDR2 FQGTGA. CDR3 amino acids: CASSSLAGFISGANVLTF. The CDR3 bases are TGTGCCAGCAGCTCTTTAGCGGGGTTCATCTCTGGGGCCAACGTCCTGACTTTC.

The V and J genes are TRBV9 and TRBJ1-1; 7 nucleotides align to TRBD1. V dropped 3 bases and J dropped 0; count of bases not matched to a gene: 5. CDR3 length equals 15 residues. Germline assignment: CDR1 SGDLS and CDR2 YYNGEE. The CDR3 nucleotides are TGTGCCAGCAGCGCCGGGACAGCAATGAACACTGAAGCTTTCTTT. It encodes CASSAGTAMNTEAFF.

This rearrangement joins TRBV6-2 or TRBV6-3 to TRBJ1-2; 7 bases fit TRBD1. This CDR3 has 13 amino acids. Germline trimming cut 5 bases from V and 8 bases from J; bases unmatched to any gene: 8. Germline assignment: CDR1 MNHEY and CDR2 SVGEGT. The chain's CDR3 is CASSMTGCSGYTF. DNA for the CDR3: TGTGCCAGCAGTATGACAGGGTGTAGCGGCTACACCTTC.

This clonotype was detected ten times or more. CDR3 in DNA: TGCGCCAGCAGCCAAGATCGGAGCACCGGGGCGCCCTCATTAGATACGCAGTATTTT. Translated, it gives CASSQDRSTGAPSLDTQYF. This sequence joins TRBV4-3 and TRBJ2-3; D possibly matches TRBD1 or TRBD2 (5 bases each). The germline CDR1 and CDR2 sequences are LGHNA and YSLEER. CDR3 length equals 19 residues. Trimming removed 0 bases from V and 5 bases from J, with 24 bases in between.

The chain recombines TRBV7-2 with TRBJ2-1; D gene uncertain. The CDR3 spans 14 residues. Trimming took off 6 bases at V and 1 base at J, with 10 bases between the two ends. Germline V gene lookup returns CDR1 SGHTA and CDR2 FQGNSA. In DNA form, the CDR3 reads TGTGCCAGCAGTGCCCAGTTTTCCTACAATGAGCAGTTCTTC. Its translation is CASSAQFSYNEQFF.

This clonotype was detected ten times or more. The V gene is TRBV12-3 or TRBV12-4, the J gene TRBJ1-5; 7 nucleotides line up with TRBD1. V shed 4 bases and J 4 bases; nucleotides not matched to a gene: 10. The CDR3 length is 16 residues. The DNA of the CDR3 is TGTGCCAGCAGTTCTCCAAGCGCAGGGGGGAATCAGCCCCAGCATTTT. Translating it yields CASSSPSAGGNQPQHF.

This clonotype was seen many times. The chain employs TRBV7-9 and TRBJ2-3, with TRBD1 matching over 7 bases. J was trimmed by 1 base and V by 3 bases; bases with no gene match: 4. CDR1 is SEHNR and CDR2 is FQNEAQ in the germline V gene (reference sequence). The length of the CDR3 is 15 residues. The CDR3 DNA sequence: TGTGCCAGCAGCTTCCTACAGGGGCGCACAGATACGCAGTATTTT. Its translation: CASSFLQGRTDTQYF.

This clonotype turned up a few times. The chain joins TRBV20-1 to TRBJ2-3, with D possibly being TRBD2 (7 bases). Trimming removed 0 bases at V and 2 bases at J, with 18 bases between. The CDR3 loop spans 17 amino acids. CDR1 DFQATT and CDR2 SNEGSKA come from the germline V gene (reference sequence). The CDR3 region has the DNA TGCAGTGCTAGAGATCTACGGGGGGCTACACTCACAGATACGCAGTATTTT. Translating gives CSARDLRGATLTDTQYF.

This clonotype was seen at least ten times. V and J are TRBV6-6 and TRBJ2-5, with D possibly being TRBD1 or TRBD2 (5 bases each). With 5 bases removed from V and 1 base from J, the gap between germline ends came to 14 bases. The length of the CDR3 is 15 residues. Germline V gene data show CDR1 as MNHNY and CDR2 as SVGAGI (reference sequence). CDR3 sequence (DNA): TGTGCCAGCAGTCGGGGACGGAAAACCCAAGAGACCCAGTACTTC. Its translation: CASSRGRKTQETQYF.

There are a few counts of this clonotype. The chain uses TRBV6-2 or TRBV6-3 and TRBJ1-1, with TRBD1 matching 8 bases. The CDR3 runs 15 residues. Germline values: CDR1 MNHEY, CDR2 SVGEGT. Trimming removed 2 bases from V and 6 bases from J; junction bases left unmatched: 8. CDR3 DNA: TGTGCCAGCAGTTACCTGGGACAGGACAGGCCTGAAGCTTTCTTT. Translation: CASSYLGQDRPEAFF.

With respect to this clonotype: A much larger clone is a single base away; this may be a read error. The conserved phenylalanine or tryptophan is not found at the CDR3 terminus, so this likely reflects a read error. The chain combines TRBV5-1 with TRBJ2-1; D is unresolved. Germline values: CDR1 SGHRS, CDR2 YFSETQ. V was cut by 0 bases and J by 6 bases, with 10 bases left in between. The CDR3 spans 14 residues. The CDR3 nucleotides are TGCGCCAGCAGCTTGGCCCCTGCACTCAATGAGCAGTTCTAC. Its translation is CASSLAPALNEQFY.

This clonotype was picked up one time. A read error may explain this, as a much larger clone is one base away. This sequence joins TRBV12-3 or TRBV12-4 and TRBJ2-3, with D unresolved. This CDR3 comprises 16 residues. This CDR3 is CASSLDAEISTDAQYF. In DNA form, the CDR3 reads TGTGCCAGCAGTTTAGACGCAGAAATTAGCACAGATGCGCAGTATTTT.

The chain combines TRBV10-3 with TRBJ1-4, with D possibly being TRBD1 (5 bases). V gave up 5 bases and J gave up 3 bases, with 13 bases separating them. CDR1 ENHRY and CDR2 SYGVKD come from the germline V gene. This CDR3 spans 15 amino acids. In DNA form, the CDR3 reads TGTGCCATCAGTCAACTCGGGGGAGCTAATGAAAAACTGTTTTTT. Its protein is CAISQLGGANEKLFF.

In regard to this clonotype: Being one base from a much bigger clone, this may be a read error. The chain combines TRBV6-1 with TRBJ2-1; 11 positions agree with TRBD1. V lost 10 bases and J lost 4; bases outside the gene matches: 12. CDR1 is MNHNS, CDR2 SASEGT, per germline. This CDR3 is 16 amino acids long. The CDR3: CANRRIGQGAYNEQFF. CDR3 in DNA: TGTGCCAACAGAAGAATAGGACAGGGGGCTTACAATGAGCAGTTCTTC.

A word on this clonotype: A single base separates this from a much larger clone, so it may be a read error. The V and J genes are TRBV5-1 and TRBJ2-1; 13 nucleotides line up with TRBD2. V shed 4 bases, J shed 7 bases, and the junction held 14 bases outside the gene matches. CDR1 and CDR2 (germline): SGHRS, YFSETQ. The CDR3 loop spans 18 amino acids. This CDR3 reads CASSNHPRTSGGGNEQFF. The CDR3 region has the DNA TGCGCCAGCAGCAACCACCCTAGGACTAGCGGGGGTGGGAATGAGCAGTTCTTC. Filled out from reference TRBV5-1 and TRBJ2-1, the complete variable domain reads KAGVTQTPRYLIKTRGQQVTLSCSPISGHRSVSWYQQTPGQGLQFLFEYFSETQRNKGNFPGRFSGRQFSNSRSEMNVSTLELGDSALYLCASSNHPRTSGGGNEQFFGPGTRLTVL.